These 32 T cell receptor beta chains were all obtained from the same sample, sequenced in a study of shared clonotypes between healthy human individuals. Clones were read by immunoSEQ multiplex PCR, and TCRdb kept only the in-frame ones, dropping some. Among more than 1,200,000 clones, just under 99% were seen once, and the ten largest hold 0.36%. Sample: naive CD4+ T cells sorted from blood. Specified subset: CD45RA+ positively selected. These receptor sequences come from a man in his thirties or forties in good health.

The V call is TRBV28, the J call TRBJ1-2, with a possible D match to TRBD1 (5 bases). There are 13 residues in the CDR3. Trimming stripped 6 bases from V and 7 bases from J, with 15 bases between. Germline V gene lookup returns CDR1 MDHEN and CDR2 SYDVKM. The CDR3 loop is CASSEIQGLGYTF. CDR3 bases: TGTGCCAGCAGCGAGATCCAGGGACTTGGCTACACCTTC.

This clone was recorded only once. J is TRBJ1-1 and V is TRBV5-1; D possibly corresponds to TRBD1 (6 bases). The V end lost 4 bases, the J end lost 0 bases, and 16 bases lay between the germline ends. Germline CDR1 reads SGHRS; CDR2 reads YFSETQ. The CDR3 length is 16 residues. In nucleotides, the CDR3 is TGCGCCAGCAGCCCTCAGACAGGCGTAATGAACACTGAAGCTTTCTTT. It encodes CASSPQTGVMNTEAFF.

The gene calls are TRBV15 and TRBJ1-2; D may be TRBD1 (6 bases). Germline V gene sequence: CDR1 LNHNV, CDR2 YYDKDF (reference sequence). V lost 4 bases to trimming and J lost 2 bases, with 8 bases between them. This CDR3 has 13 amino acids. The CDR3 DNA reads as TGTGCCACCAGCATCGACAGGAACTATGGCTACACCTTC. It is translated as CATSIDRNYGYTF.

As concerns this clone: Other DNA sequences from this sample encode an identical CDR3 as well. V usage is TRBV7-9 and J usage is TRBJ1-1; D gene uncertain. Trimming shortened V by 4 bases and J by 0 bases, and 12 bases separated the two germline ends. The CDR3 runs to 15 residues. CDR1 SEHNR and CDR2 FQNEAQ come from the germline V gene (reference sequence). Here the CDR3 reads CASSSRTGMNTEAFF. DNA of the CDR3: TGTGCCAGCAGCTCCCGAACGGGCATGAACACTGAAGCTTTCTTT.

The chain carries TRBV7-9 and TRBJ2-5; D gene uncertain. There are 13 residues in the CDR3. Trimming removed 1 base from V and 4 bases from J, with 7 bases in between. Germline CDR1 is SEHNR and CDR2 is FQNEAQ (reference sequence). CDR3 region: CASSLGIGETQYF. In DNA, the CDR3 is TGTGCCAGCAGCTTAGGGATAGGAGAGACCCAGTACTTC.

The chain carries TRBV14 and TRBJ2-7; D may be TRBD1 or TRBD2 (5 bases each). Germline V lookup: CDR1 SGHDN, CDR2 FVKESK. V lost 0 bases to trimming and J lost 2 bases, with 8 bases between them. This CDR3 region has 14 residues. The CDR3 protein is CASSQEWGPYEQYF. The DNA for the CDR3 is TGTGCCAGCAGCCAAGAGTGGGGACCCTACGAGCAGTACTTC. The whole variable domain, remainder taken from reference TRBV14 and TRBJ2-7, is EAGVTQFPSHSVIEKGQTVTLRCDPISGHDNLYWYRRVMGKEIKFLLHFVKESKQDESGMPNNRFLAERTGGTYSTLKVQPAELEDSGVYFCASSQEWGPYEQYFGPGTRLTVT.

The genes are TRBV4-3 and TRBJ2-1; D gene uncertain. The V end was cut by 0 bases, the J end by 0 bases, with 12 bases between. CDR3 size: 17 residues. Germline lookup yields CDR1 LGHNA and CDR2 YSLEER. The CDR3 DNA reads as TGCGCCAGCAGCCAAGATTCGGGCAGAAACTCCTACAATGAGCAGTTCTTC. Protein: CASSQDSGRNSYNEQFF.

The chain recombines TRBV28 with TRBJ2-3; 11 bases line up with TRBD2. Germline V CDR1 and CDR2: MDHEN, SYDVKM. CDR3 length: 18 residues. Germline trimming cut 3 bases from V and 2 bases from J; bases unmatched to any gene: 10. The CDR3 loop reads CASSFSGRARRDTDTQYF. CDR3 sequence (DNA): TGTGCCAGCAGTTTTAGCGGGAGGGCGAGGAGGGACACAGATACGCAGTATTTT.

The chain uses TRBV11-2 and TRBJ2-7; D is unclear. Between the trimmed V and J ends, which lost 3 bases and 3 bases, there was a span of 3 bases. Germline V gene data show CDR1 as SGHAT and CDR2 as FQNNGV. The CDR3 is made up of 11 amino acids. CDR3 in DNA: TGTGCCAGCAGCTTCCTCTACGAGCAGTACTTC. Translation gives CASSFLYEQYF.

The chain couples TRBV21-1 to TRBJ2-7; the table calls TRBD1, which could not be checked here. TRBV21-1 is a pseudogene locus. This CDR3 region has 16 residues. Here the CDR3 reads CASSKVLGRQLYEQYF. For the CDR3, the DNA is TGTGCCAGCAGCAAAGTGCTGGGGCGGCAGCTGTACGAGCAGTACTTC.

The V call is TRBV11-2, the J call TRBJ2-7; possible D gene TRBD2, 5 bases. V dropped 6 bases and J dropped 3 bases, with 9 bases sitting between them. The CDR3 contains 12 residues. CDR1 is SGHAT and CDR2 is FQNNGV in the germline V gene. The CDR3 here is CASRSGIYEQYF. CDR3 sequence (DNA): TGTGCCAGCAGATCGGGAATCTACGAGCAGTACTTC.

The chain is built from TRBV5-8 and TRBJ1-3; TRBD1 might be the D (6 bases). CDR3 size: 15 residues. Germline V gene sequence: CDR1 SGHTS, CDR2 YDEGEE. With 2 bases removed from V and 2 bases from J, the gap between germline ends came to 11 bases. The CDR3 spells CASSFSGVAGNTIYF. CDR3 bases: TGTGCCAGCAGCTTCTCAGGGGTCGCTGGAAACACCATATATTTT.

The V call is TRBV18, the J call TRBJ2-3; D not certain. Germline V CDR1 and CDR2: KGHSH, LQKENI. V lost 3 bases, J lost 3 bases, and 16 bases lay in between. The CDR3 consists of 16 residues. CDR3: CASSPRSDIRTDTQYF. CDR3 nucleotides: TGTGCCAGCTCACCTCGATCCGATATACGGACAGATACGCAGTATTTT.

This chain joins TRBV7-2 and TRBJ2-6; D not resolved. Trimming took off 5 bases at V and 1 base at J, with 21 bases between the two ends. The CDR3 is 19 residues long. The germline gives CDR1 SGHTA, CDR2 FQGNSA. The CDR3 loop reads CASSTPLGKLVSGANVLTF. The CDR3 region has the DNA TGTGCCAGCAGCACCCCCCTGGGAAAGTTGGTTTCTGGGGCCAACGTCCTGACTTTC.

This sequence joins TRBV6-5 and TRBJ1-3; no definite D call. This CDR3 is 15 amino acids long. Germline CDR1 MNHEY, CDR2 SVGAGI. V was pared by 8 bases and J by 0 bases, with 14 bases between. The CDR3 loop reads CASAYGLYSGNTIYF. CDR3 nucleotide sequence: TGTGCCAGCGCTTACGGGCTGTACTCTGGAAACACCATATATTTT.

This sequence joins TRBV2 and TRBJ2-1; no firm D call. V was pared by 7 bases and J by 8 bases, with 9 bases between. The V gene's germline CDR1 is SNHLY and CDR2 FYNNEI. The CDR3 loop spans 11 amino acids. CDR3: CASKTVDEQFF. For the CDR3, the DNA is TGTGCCAGCAAAACGGTCGATGAGCAGTTCTTC. Complete variable domain (other parts from reference TRBV2 and TRBJ2-1): EPEVTQTPSHQVTQMGQEVILRCVPISNHLYFYWYRQILGQKVEFLVSFYNNEISEKSEIFDDQFSVERPDGSNFTLKIRSTKLEDSAMYFCASKTVDEQFFGPGTRLTVL.

The chain links TRBV7-9 to TRBJ2-1; 10 bases align to TRBD2. The CDR3 runs to 17 residues. V lost 1 base and J lost 8; bases outside the gene matches: 11. The V gene's germline CDR1 is SEHNR and CDR2 FQNEAQ (reference sequence). CDR3 sequence reads: CASSLGQGSGRFHEQFF. The DNA of the CDR3 is TGTGCCAGCAGCTTAGGGCAGGGTAGCGGGAGGTTTCATGAGCAGTTCTTC.

CDR3 amino acids: CASSNYPDNEQFF. In nucleotides, the CDR3 is TGCGCCAGCAGCAATTATCCGGATAATGAGCAGTTCTTC. V and J are TRBV5-1 and TRBJ2-1; no firm D call. The V gene's germline CDR1 is SGHRS and CDR2 YFSETQ. Trimming took off 4 bases at V and 7 bases at J, with 12 bases between the two ends. This CDR3 comprises 13 residues.

This chain joins TRBV7-9 and TRBJ2-1, with D possibly TRBD2 on 6 matching bases. The ends were cut back, 5 bases at V and 10 bases at J, with 12 bases in the middle. The CDR3 length is 12 residues. CDR1 SEHNR and CDR2 FQNEAQ come from the germline V gene (reference sequence). The CDR3 nucleotides are TGTGCCAGCAGCGTTCCGGGAGACGAGCAGTTCTTC. This codes for CASSVPGDEQFF.

The chain links TRBV27 to TRBJ2-7; perhaps D is TRBD1 or TRBD2 (5 bases each). The germline CDR1 and CDR2 sequences are MNHEY and SMNVEV (reference sequence). Between the trimmed V and J ends, which lost 3 bases and 3 bases, there was a span of 9 bases. The CDR3 runs 13 residues. The chain's CDR3 is CASSLGTYYEQYF. The CDR3 bases are TGTGCCAGCAGTTTGGGGACCTACTACGAGCAGTACTTC.

The chain has TRBV11-2 and TRBJ1-1; no reliable D call. V was pared by 2 bases and J by 1 base, with 2 bases between. This CDR3 has 12 amino acids. Germline CDR1 and CDR2: SGHAT and FQNNGV. CDR3 coding DNA: TGTGCCAGCAGCTTAAGGAACACTGAAGCTTTCTTT. This encodes CASSLRNTEAFF.

CDR3 DNA sequence: TGTGCCAGCAGCTCCGGACGGTTTTACTATGGCTACACCTTC. This sequence encodes CASSSGRFYYGYTF. The J gene is TRBJ1-2, the V gene TRBV11-2; D remains ambiguous. Per germline, CDR1 SGHAT and CDR2 FQNNGV. V lost 4 bases and J 3 bases, leaving 12 bases between the germline ends. The CDR3 spans 14 residues.

J is TRBJ2-3 and V is TRBV12-5; D is uncertain. The CDR3 extends over 14 amino acids. The germline gives CDR1 LGHNT, CDR2 FRNRAP. V lost 7 bases and J lost 0, with 11 bases in between. CDR3 region: CASALAESTDTQYF. DNA for the CDR3: TGTGCTAGTGCCCTGGCGGAGAGCACAGATACGCAGTATTTT.

This clone was found once. J is TRBJ1-1 and V is TRBV5-4; a weak D match, TRBD1 (6 bases). This CDR3 is 15 amino acids long. Germline V lookup: CDR1 SGHNT, CDR2 YYREEE (reference sequence). V was clipped by 0 bases and J by 1 base, with 10 bases between them. The CDR3 is CASSLAYRENTEAFF. CDR3 in DNA: TGTGCCAGCAGCTTGGCCTACAGGGAGAACACTGAAGCTTTCTTT.

The chain couples TRBV7-8 to TRBJ2-6, with no clear D. CDR3 length: 18 residues. Looked up from germline, CDR1 is SGHVS and CDR2 is FQNEAQ. Between the trimmed V and J ends, which lost 2 bases and 1 base, there was a span of 15 bases. CDR3 protein: CASSLITDFLSGANVLTF. In nucleotides, the CDR3 is TGTGCCAGCAGCTTAATTACAGATTTCCTTTCTGGGGCCAACGTCCTGACTTTC.

The rearrangement links TRBV7-9 to TRBJ2-2; 7 positions agree with TRBD2. J was trimmed by 3 bases and V by 1 base; bases with no gene match: 8. Germline V CDR1 and CDR2: SEHNR, FQNEAQ (reference sequence). The CDR3 length is 17 residues. The CDR3 DNA reads TGTGCCAGCAGCTTAGAGCGGCTAGCGGACTACACCGGGGAGCTGTTTTTT. Translating it yields CASSLERLADYTGELFF. The entire variable domain, with the rest obtained from reference TRBV7-9 and TRBJ2-2, is as follows: DTGVSQNPRHKITKRGQNVTFRCDPISEHNRLYWYRQTLGQGPEFLTYFQNEAQLEKSRLLSDRFSAERPKGSFSTLEIQRTEQGDSAMYLCASSLERLADYTGELFFGEGSRLTVL.

As to this clone: The junction and the germline gene differ at one end; a read error may be behind it. The chain uses TRBV11-2 and TRBJ2-2; D is unclear. CDR1 is SGHAT and CDR2 is FQNNGV in the germline V gene. The CDR3 covers 16 residues. CDR3 nucleotide sequence: TGTGCCAACAGCTTAGTCCAATCGACCTTCACCGGGGAGCTGTTTTTT. Residues: CANSLVQSTFTGELFF.

Worth noting for this clone: Other DNA sequences in this sample translate to the same CDR3. The V gene is TRBV14, the J gene TRBJ1-1, with 7 positions matching TRBD1. From germline, CDR1 is SGHDN and CDR2 FVKESK. The CDR3 spans 14 residues. V lost 1 base to trimming and J lost 5 bases; unmatched junction nucleotides: 4. The CDR3, as DNA: TGTGCCAGCAGCCAAGTCAGGGGGGGAACTGAAGCTTTCTTT. Its translation: CASSQVRGGTEAFF.

This clone was seen a single time. J is TRBJ1-5 and V is TRBV19; 8 positions match TRBD1. This CDR3 contains 16 residues. Trimming at V came to 6 bases and at J to 5 bases, leaving 12 bases not matched to a gene. Germline values: CDR1 LNHDA, CDR2 SQIVND (reference sequence). CDR3 loop: CASSVWPTGVHQPQHF. CDR3 bases: TGTGCCAGTAGCGTATGGCCGACAGGGGTTCATCAGCCCCAGCATTTT.

V gene TRBV10-3 combines with J gene TRBJ2-7, with D unclear. The V gene's germline CDR1 is ENHRY and CDR2 SYGVKD. The V and J ends lost 2 bases and 0 bases respectively, with 11 bases between them. The CDR3 sequence is 15 residues long. Here the CDR3 reads CAISEPRLYSYEQYF. CDR3 nucleotides: TGTGCCATCAGTGAGCCGCGACTCTACTCCTACGAGCAGTACTTC.

The chain combines TRBV27 with TRBJ1-5; no firm D call. Per germline, CDR1 MNHEY and CDR2 SMNVEV (reference sequence). The V gene lost 3 bases and the J gene lost 6 bases, with 12 bases spanning the gap. The CDR3 has 14 amino acids. CDR3 loop: CASSFLGLGQPQHF. CDR3 DNA: TGTGCCAGCAGTTTCCTCGGACTTGGTCAGCCCCAGCATTTT.

This chain uses TRBV19 with TRBJ1-4; possibly TRBD1 for D (5 bases). The germline V gene encodes CDR1 LNHDA and CDR2 SQIVND (reference sequence). There are 15 residues in the CDR3. The V end lost 5 bases, the J end lost 8 bases, and 18 bases lay between the germline ends. The CDR3 region has the DNA TGTGCCAGTAGTCTCAGCAGGGCCTCGCTAGAAAAACTGTTTTTT. Translated, it gives CASSLSRASLEKLFF. Variable domain in full (rest from reference TRBV19 and TRBJ1-4): DGGITQSPKYLFRKEGQNVTLSCEQNLNHDAMYWYRQDPGQGLRLIYYSQIVNDFQKGDIAEGYSVSREKKESFPLTVTSAQKNPTAFYLCASSLSRASLEKLFFGSGTQLSVL.